This T cell receptor beta chain was identified in a study of early T cells in non-severe SARS-CoV-2 infection. Study summary: Unsorted whole blood bulk RNA was sequenced, with unpaired chains. Whole-study results and caveats: VDJdb matching, biased toward anti-spike CD8 responses, missed private and CD4 specificities.

This CDR3 has 15 amino acids. V lost 1 base, J lost 3 bases, and 2 bases stayed unmatched. Germline CDR1 LGHNA, CDR2 YSLEER. This clonotype was recorded at least ten times. The antigen is undetermined. As part of library construction, unique molecular identifiers were attached to individual cDNA molecules. TCRdb reprocessed the 5' RACE reads via MiXCR and lists one record per CDR3 protein. This repertoire shows roughly 55,000 distinct CDR3 sequences, 6% to 7% found once; its top ten account for 3.5% to 4%. This TCR derives from an adult who was a healthcare worker with PCR-confirmed SARS-CoV-2 infection or an uninfected control (not recorded which). The sequencing input was whole blood. The chain joins TRBV4-3 to TRBJ2-1; 8 positions agree with TRBD2. The CDR3 here is CASSQGLALYNEQFF. CDR3 sequence (DNA): TGCGCCAGCAGCCAAGGACTAGCGCTCTACAATGAGCAGTTCTTC.